The T cell receptor (beta chain) described here comes from a study of blood T cell repertoires in COVID-19. In the study overall: From T cells, B-cell-depleted T cells, or PBMCs came the material, which was cDNA or gDNA.

Some clones are missing from TCRdb's copy, which holds only in-frame ones; the method was immunoSEQ multiplex PCR. Of some 120,000 clones listed, just under 85% were seen once; the top ten hold around 7.5%. This CDR3 is 13 amino acids long. Trimming stripped 0 bases from V and 3 bases from J, with 5 bases between. Germline assignment: CDR1 ENHRY and CDR2 SYGVKD. The receptor comes from a man between 65 and 80 years old with active or convalescent COVID-19. Input material: peripheral blood. V usage is TRBV10-3 and J usage is TRBJ1-2; unclear D gene. CDR3 sequence reads: CAISESIDYGYTF. CDR3 sequence (DNA): TGTGCCATCAGTGAGTCGATAGACTATGGCTACACCTTC.